Listed below are T cell receptor beta chains from one sample, sequenced in a study of T cell repertoires in cytomegalovirus infection. Each CDR3 protein gets one entry after TCRdb re-called the reads with MiXCR. The profile covers 130,000 or so distinct CDR3 sequences, with roughly 6% appearing a single time and around 17% taken by the ten largest. Sequences were obtained from PBMCs. The receptors shown here come from a human donor in good health (CMV status not recorded). Some clones in this sample may be carry-over from other donors' samples. The CDR3 runs from the conserved cysteine through the conserved F or W.

V	J	CDR3
TRBV29-1	TRBJ2-5	CSVEDSLVYQETQYF
TRBV20-1	TRBJ1-2	CSARDPGRAGYGYTF
TRBV6-4	TRBJ2-1	CASSVGGEQFF
TRBV14	TRBJ2-7	CASSQGERCYEQYF
TRBV10-3	TRBJ1-2	CAISVTTTANYGYTF
TRBV7-2	TRBJ2-5	CASSFNGGAWETQYF
TRBV12-3/TRBV12-4	TRBJ1-2	CASTQWGSNYGYTF
TRBV27	TRBJ1-1	CASSLHGLGGTEAFF
TRBV27	TRBJ1-1	CASSFRLMGSMNTEAFF
TRBV20-1	TRBJ1-2	CSAIQPGQDGYTF
TRBV7-9	TRBJ2-7	CASADYEQYF
TRBV7-6	TRBJ2-1	CASTPVEQFF
TRBV7-2	TRBJ2-3	CASSLNGGITDTQYF
TRBV5-5	TRBJ1-1	CASSLGRGPNTEAFF
TRBV7-2	TRBJ2-1	CASSLTRLAGAGEQFF
TRBV2	TRBJ2-4	CASSVWVVAKNIQYF
TRBV20-1	TRBJ2-6	CSARARHSGANVLTF
TRBV20-1	TRBJ2-1	CSAIGNEQFF
TRBV20-1	TRBJ2-7	CSALHGGQYF
TRBV6-2/TRBV6-3	TRBJ1-1	CASSRDKNTEAFF
TRBV9	TRBJ1-2	CASSVQGAGGYTF
TRBV7-2	TRBJ2-5	CASSLVRGAQETQYF
TRBV20-1	TRBJ2-1	CSATGGKNEQFF
TRBV12-3/TRBV12-4	TRBJ1-2	CASSSQGYYGYTF
TRBV18	TRBJ1-1	CASSPVGQPNTEAFF
TRBV5-1	TRBJ2-1	CASSFSSGTANSNEQFF
TRBV5-1	TRBJ2-5	CASSLGQSRETQYF
TRBV10-3	TRBJ2-1	CAIRAGGNNEQFF
TRBV20-1	TRBJ2-2	CSARGRNTGELFF
TRBV23-1	TRBJ2-1	CASSQPGQARKFF
TRBV6-1	TRBJ2-7	CASSRQREQYF
TRBV20-1	TRBJ1-6	CSAREGLGGGDSPLHF
TRBV20-1	TRBJ2-2	CSARDPSTGGTGELFF
TRBV28	TRBJ1-1	CASSLSRGFTEAFF
TRBV14	TRBJ2-3	CASRAAGTRADTQYF
TRBV20-1	TRBJ2-3	CSARDVGTTTDTQYF
TRBV7-9	TRBJ2-7	CASSTLSGQGHEQYF
TRBV7-2	TRBJ2-7	CASSSRGTARRNEQYF
TRBV11-3	TRBJ2-1	CASSLDGLAGGSSYNEQFF
TRBV7-2	TRBJ2-2	CASSPPAGELFF
TRBV12-3/TRBV12-4	TRBJ2-7	CASSLRATRSGGPYEQYF
TRBV12-3/TRBV12-4	TRBJ2-4	CASSLDRAKYF
TRBV14	TRBJ1-1	CASTPSTGRGTEAFF
TRBV28	TRBJ1-5	CASRRDRGPGGNQPQHF
TRBV12-3/TRBV12-4	TRBJ2-3	CASSLSGGYDTQYF
TRBV7-3	TRBJ2-7	CASSLGPREQYF
TRBV23-1	TRBJ2-1	CASSPFSDRGPGNEQFF
TRBV7-2	TRBJ2-3	CASTWPGGGTDTQYF
TRBV7-2	TRBJ2-7	CASSLGGQGRQYF
TRBV18	TRBJ2-1	CASSPDREPYNEQFF